This T cell receptor beta chain was sequenced in a study of cytomegalovirus exposure and HLA in healthy donors. The ends were cut back, 5 bases at V and 2 bases at J, with 10 bases in the middle. The length of the CDR3 is 12 residues. The germline gives CDR1 GTSNPN, CDR2 SVGIG (reference sequence). About this clone: Its antigen is as yet unknown.

These donors, healthy bone marrow donors, were studied. Study results and limitations: It emerged from a later analysis that several of the most significant clusters appeared to be linked to common viral pathogens. The sole available immune exposure information was CMV serostatus. More clonal expansion characterized HLA-associated TCR beta chains than equally common others in a later analysis.

13 Jbeta primers and 60 Vbeta primers were used for the PCR. Sequenced by immunoSEQ multiplex PCR; TCRdb stores in-frame clones only, minus some. Of some 180,000 clones detected, over 60% appear once; the ten largest clones hold around 1.6%. The TCR comes from a man aged 18 to 29 in good health and CMV-seronegative. Sample: PBMCs. The J gene is TRBJ2-7, the V gene TRBV30; D is perhaps TRBD1 (6 bases). DNA for the CDR3: TGTGCCTGGGACCAGGGGACCTACGAGCAGTACTTC. Protein sequence: CAWDQGTYEQYF.